This entry lists 30 T cell receptor beta chains sequenced from one sample in a study of cytomegalovirus exposure and HLA in healthy donors. Primers: 60 Vbeta forward and 13 Jbeta reverse. Generated by immunoSEQ multiplex PCR, the TCRdb table keeps only in-frame clones and is missing some. Here the sample spans under 200,000 clones, 87% being singletons. The sequencing sample was made of PBMCs. These receptor sequences come from a boy between 2 and 10 years old in good health and CMV-seronegative.

This rearrangement joins TRBV2 to TRBJ2-5, with TRBD2 matching over 11 bases. With 6 bases clipped from V and 5 bases from J, the junction kept 8 bases outside the gene matches. The CDR3 has 15 amino acids. In germline, CDR1 is SNHLY, CDR2 FYNNEI. The CDR3 here is CASSLAGGVGETQYF. DNA of the CDR3: TGTGCCAGCAGCTTAGCGGGAGGGGTAGGGGAGACCCAGTACTTC.

The chain carries TRBV11-2 and TRBJ2-7; 9 bases are a match to TRBD1. Germline V gene sequence: CDR1 SGHAT, CDR2 FQNNGV. The length of the CDR3 is 15 residues. V shed 3 bases and J 2 bases; nucleotides not matched to a gene: 5. Written as DNA, the CDR3 is TGTGCCAGCAGCTTGGGGACAGGGCTCACCTACGAGCAGTACTTC. Amino acid sequence: CASSLGTGLTYEQYF.

The CDR3 loop reads CASSDSGSIAKNIQYF. The CDR3 DNA reads as TGTGCCAGCAGTGACAGCGGTTCAATAGCCAAAAACATTCAGTACTTC. The chain uses TRBV6-1 and TRBJ2-4, with D maybe TRBD2 (5 bases). Trimming removed 3 bases at V and 0 bases at J, with 12 bases between. CDR1 is MNHNS, CDR2 SASEGT, per germline. The CDR3 is made up of 16 amino acids.

The chain carries TRBV14 and TRBJ1-1; maybe TRBD1 (6 bases). The germline gives CDR1 SGHDN, CDR2 FVKESK. V dropped 3 bases and J dropped 5 bases, with 19 bases sitting between them. The CDR3 runs 16 residues. CDR3: CASSHTPDRQGTEAFF. DNA for the CDR3: TGTGCCAGCAGCCACACTCCCGACAGGCAGGGGACTGAAGCTTTCTTT.

Comments on this clone: This CDR3 is also generated by other DNA sequences in the sample. In DNA form, the CDR3 reads TGTGCCAGCAGTTACTCGAGGTCCCAAGAGACCCAGTACTTC. Amino acid sequence: CASSYSRSQETQYF. J is TRBJ2-5 and V is TRBV6-5; no firm D call. The CDR3 spans 14 residues. From germline, CDR1 is MNHEY and CDR2 SVGAGI. Trimming cost V 0 bases and J 1 base, with 6 bases left between them.

The table lists this clone with a count of one. V gene TRBV28 combines with J gene TRBJ2-7, with a weak D call TRBD2 (6 bases). The CDR3 covers 18 residues. Trimming stripped 2 bases from V and 4 bases from J, with 24 bases between. Germline V gene lookup returns CDR1 MDHEN and CDR2 SYDVKM. CDR3 in amino acids: CASSLIFRGGLGSYEQYF. CDR3 sequence (DNA): TGTGCCAGCAGTTTAATCTTTAGAGGAGGGCTCGGGTCATACGAGCAGTACTTC.

This clone was detected a few times. The gene calls are TRBV4-2 and TRBJ1-5; D perhaps matches TRBD1 (5 bases). Germline CDR1 and CDR2: LGHNA and YNFKEQ. The CDR3 totals 13 residues. The V end lost 0 bases, the J end lost 7 bases, and 7 bases lay between the germline ends. CDR3 sequence (DNA): TGTGCCAGCAGCCAAGATCAGGGACAGCCCCAGCATTTT. Translation: CASSQDQGQPQHF.

The chain uses TRBV5-1 and TRBJ2-1; 12 bases align to TRBD2. Losses at the gene ends were 0 bases for V and 12 bases for J; bases not matched to a gene: 10. The CDR3 loop spans 16 amino acids. From germline, CDR1 is SGHRS and CDR2 YFSETQ. The CDR3 DNA reads as TGCGCCAGCAGCTTGGCCCGCCTAGCGGGAGGGCCTGGGCAGTTCTTC. Translated, it gives CASSLARLAGGPGQFF.

CDR3 protein: CASSSGLAASNTGELFF. The CDR3 coding sequence is TGTGCCAGCAGTTCCGGACTAGCGGCGTCGAACACCGGGGAGCTGTTTTTT. This chain joins TRBV28 and TRBJ2-2, with 10 bases fitting TRBD2. Germline V gene data show CDR1 as MDHEN and CDR2 as SYDVKM. The CDR3 length is 17 residues. Trimming took 4 bases from V and 0 from J; bases not matched to a gene: 5.

For this clone: Other DNA sequences in the same sample also yield this CDR3. V usage is TRBV6-6 and J usage is TRBJ1-2; maybe TRBD1 (6 bases). V lost 4 bases, J lost 8 bases, and 14 bases lay in between. Germline loops: CDR1 MNHNY, CDR2 SVGAGI (reference sequence). The CDR3 totals 13 residues. The CDR3 protein is CASSLYRVGGYTF. CDR3 DNA: TGTGCCAGCAGTTTGTACAGGGTCGGGGGCTACACCTTC.

The genes are TRBV28 and TRBJ2-2; D is unresolved. The germline V and J ends were trimmed by 6 bases and 1 base, with 12 bases remaining between them. In germline, CDR1 is MDHEN, CDR2 SYDVKM. CDR3 length: 15 residues. The CDR3 protein is CASSLNVLNTGELFF. The CDR3 DNA reads as TGTGCCAGCAGCCTTAATGTATTGAACACCGGGGAGCTGTTTTTT. The entire variable domain, with the rest obtained from reference TRBV28 and TRBJ2-2, is as follows: DVKVTQSSRYLVKRTGEKVFLECVQDMDHENMFWYRQDPGLGLRLIYFSYDVKMKEKGDIPEGYSVSREKKERFSLILESASTNQTSMYLCASSLNVLNTGELFFGEGSRLTVL.

This clone occurred a few times. As DNA, the CDR3 is TGCGCCAGCAGTGAGAAATTGGCAGTCTACAATGAGCAGTTCTTC. It yields the protein CASSEKLAVYNEQFF. The chain couples TRBV10-1 to TRBJ2-1; no firm D call. Deletions cut 2 bases from V and 3 bases from J, with 11 bases between. The CDR3 totals 15 residues. The V gene's germline CDR1 is WNHNN and CDR2 SYGVQD (reference sequence).

The V call is TRBV7-9, the J call TRBJ1-2; TRBD1 aligns across 7 bases. Looked up from germline, CDR1 is SEHNR and CDR2 is FQNEAQ (reference sequence). V gave up 4 bases and J gave up 2 bases; unmatched junction bases: 4. This CDR3 spans 14 amino acids. CDR3 in DNA: TGTGCCAGCAGCTCGTTGGACAGGAACTATGGCTACACCTTC. This codes for CASSSLDRNYGYTF. Combining the CDR3 with reference TRBV7-9 and TRBJ1-2 gives the whole variable domain DTGVSQNPRHKITKRGQNVTFRCDPISEHNRLYWYRQTLGQGPEFLTYFQNEAQLEKSRLLSDRFSAERPKGSFSTLEIQRTEQGDSAMYLCASSSLDRNYGYTFGSGTRLTVV.

The J gene is TRBJ2-5, the V gene TRBV5-1, with no clear D. CDR3 length: 15 amino acids. CDR1 is SGHRS and CDR2 is YFSETQ in the germline V gene. Trimming removed 0 bases from V and 2 bases from J, with 11 bases in between. CDR3 amino acids: CASSLAASEQETQYF. CDR3 bases: TGCGCCAGCAGCTTGGCCGCGTCCGAGCAAGAGACCCAGTACTTC.

In the case of this clone: Compared with germline, one end of the junction differs, possibly owing to a read error. This chain connects TRBV18 to TRBJ1-3; TRBD1 is a possible D gene (6 bases). CDR1 KGHSH and CDR2 LQKENI come from the germline V gene. The CDR3 covers 12 residues. The CDR3 is CASSRDKGRAAF. The CDR3 coding sequence is TGTGCCAGCTCACGGGACAAGGGCCGGGCGGCGTTT.

This clone came up once. V and J are TRBV14 and TRBJ2-5; 12 nucleotides match TRBD1. Germline CDR1 is SGHDN and CDR2 is FVKESK. CDR3 size: 17 residues. Trimming took 0 bases from V and 5 from J; bases not matched to a gene: 7. The CDR3 DNA sequence: TGTGCCAGCAGCCAAGAATCCGGGACAGGGGGCCGGGAGACCCAGTACTTC. It yields the protein CASSQESGTGGRETQYF.

The chain carries TRBV6-4 and TRBJ2-7; D remains ambiguous. Trimming stripped 3 bases from V and 5 bases from J, with 5 bases between. The CDR3 runs 11 residues. Looked up from germline, CDR1 is MRHNA and CDR2 is SNTAGT. The CDR3: CASSEANEQYF. Written as DNA, the CDR3 is TGTGCCAGCAGTGAAGCCAACGAGCAGTACTTC.

The count of this clone is one. V gene TRBV18 combines with J gene TRBJ1-2; D remains unclear. The CDR3 contains 12 residues. V was pared by 10 bases and J by 6 bases, with 15 bases between. CDR1 is KGHSH, CDR2 LQKENI, per germline. The CDR3 bases are TGTGCCACCCGCGGGGAGTGGGATGGCTACACCTTC. This translates into CATRGEWDGYTF.

This sequence joins TRBV7-7 and TRBJ2-2; 7 bases fit TRBD1. V trimming: 5 bases; J trimming: 1 base; junction bases outside the gene matches: 7. The CDR3 consists of 16 residues. CDR1 and CDR2 from the germline V gene are SSHAT and FNYEAQ (reference sequence). The CDR3 DNA reads TGTGCCAGCAGCCCAAGGGGGCGCGGGAACACCGGGGAGCTGTTTTTT. It translates to CASSPRGRGNTGELFF.

This chain connects TRBV11-2 to TRBJ1-2; 9 nucleotides match TRBD1. Germline loops: CDR1 SGHAT, CDR2 FQNNGV. CDR3 size: 15 residues. Unmatched junction bases numbered 4, after V lost 0 bases and J lost 5 bases. CDR3 coding DNA: TGTGCCAGCAGCTTAGATACAGGGGGCTATTATGGCTACACCTTC. Translation: CASSLDTGGYYGYTF.

The chain employs TRBV6-1 and TRBJ1-5; TRBD1 is a possible D gene (6 bases). Trimming pared 3 bases from V and 4 bases from J, leaving 16 bases between. CDR1 is MNHNS and CDR2 is SASEGT in the germline V gene. The CDR3 is made up of 16 amino acids. DNA for the CDR3: TGTGCCAGCAGTGACCAGCCGGGACAAATGAATCAGCCCCAGCATTTT. This sequence encodes CASSDQPGQMNQPQHF.

The CDR3 loop reads CASSRYPGANVLTF. Written as DNA, the CDR3 is TGTGCCAGTAGCCGGTACCCTGGGGCCAACGTCCTGACTTTC. J is TRBJ2-6 and V is TRBV19; no clear D. V lost 6 bases and J lost 2, with 8 bases in between. The germline V gene has CDR1 LNHDA and CDR2 SQIVND (reference sequence). This CDR3 contains 14 residues.

V and J are TRBV18 and TRBJ1-4; D is unresolved. Germline CDR1 and CDR2: KGHSH and LQKENI. Deletions cut 6 bases from V and 0 bases from J, with 11 bases between. The CDR3 runs to 15 residues. The CDR3 spells CASSLGLATNEKLFF. DNA of the CDR3: TGTGCCAGCTCGCTCGGACTGGCAACTAATGAAAAACTGTTTTTT.

This chain joins TRBV2 and TRBJ2-5, with 8 bases identical to TRBD2. The CDR3 is 14 amino acids. Germline CDR1 reads SNHLY; CDR2 reads FYNNEI. The V gene end was trimmed by 7 bases and the J gene end by 1 base; junction bases not matched to a gene: 5. In nucleotides, the CDR3 is TGTGCCAGCAACAAGCGGGGGTCCCAAGAGACCCAGTACTTC. Its protein is CASNKRGSQETQYF.

This rearrangement joins TRBV30 to TRBJ1-2, with D possibly matching TRBD1 (6 bases). V lost 2 bases, J lost 0 bases, and 13 bases lay in between. The CDR3 loop spans 15 amino acids. Germline CDR1 GTSNPN, CDR2 SVGIG (reference sequence). The CDR3 region is CAWSNRQEANYGYTF. For the CDR3, the DNA is TGTGCCTGGAGTAATCGACAGGAGGCTAACTATGGCTACACCTTC.

The chain is built from TRBV28 and TRBJ1-5, with a possible D match to TRBD1 (6 bases). Trimming shortened V by 5 bases and J by 5 bases, and 22 bases separated the two germline ends. The CDR3 has 17 amino acids. Germline-derived CDR1 and CDR2 are MDHEN and SYDVKM. CDR3 protein: CASSPETGARADQPQHF. CDR3 DNA sequence: TGTGCCAGCAGTCCGGAGACAGGAGCGAGGGCCGATCAGCCCCAGCATTTT.

This clone is a singleton in its sample. This chain connects TRBV9 to TRBJ2-2; TRBD2 might be the D (5 bases). In germline, CDR1 is SGDLS, CDR2 YYNGEE. V was trimmed by 4 bases and J by 6 bases, leaving 16 bases between them. The CDR3 is 15 amino acids. CDR3 sequence (DNA): TGTGCCAGCAGCCTACGGGCCTCGGAGGCCGGGGAGCTGTTTTTT. Amino acids: CASSLRASEAGELFF.

The rearrangement uses TRBV2 and TRBJ2-2, with unresolved D. Germline V lookup: CDR1 SNHLY, CDR2 FYNNEI. The CDR3 loop spans 14 amino acids. V was cut by 7 bases and J by 0 bases, with 9 bases left in between. The CDR3 DNA sequence: TGTGCCAGCAAATACGGTGCGAACACCGGGGAGCTGTTTTTT. Its protein is CASKYGANTGELFF.

This clone occurred once. The rearrangement uses TRBV28 and TRBJ1-2; 7 nucleotides agree with TRBD1. The CDR3 covers 15 residues. V trimming: 8 bases; J trimming: 6 bases; junction bases outside the gene matches: 15. Germline lookup yields CDR1 MDHEN and CDR2 SYDVKM. DNA for the CDR3: TGTGCCAGCTTTCCATCGGGACAGTTTTCCAATGGCTACACCTTC. Translation gives CASFPSGQFSNGYTF.

The sample holds one count of this clone. V is TRBV6-1 and J is TRBJ2-1, with a possible D match to TRBD2 (6 bases). Germline lookup yields CDR1 MNHNS and CDR2 SASEGT. This CDR3 has 13 residues. V was clipped by 4 bases and J by 6 bases, with 10 bases between them. CDR3 DNA sequence: TGTGCCAGCAGTGTGGGACTTCGCAATGAGCAGTTCTTC. Translation: CASSVGLRNEQFF.